This paragraph reports one T cell receptor (beta chain). CDR3 length: 16 residues. The germline V and J ends were trimmed by 5 bases and 6 bases, with 20 bases remaining between them. CDR1 is SGHTA and CDR2 is FQGNSA in the germline V gene. A J-beta primer mix and a sample-barcoded 5' primer were used in a second PCR of roughly 6 to 12 cycles. A single record per CDR3 protein comes from TCRdb applying MiXCR to the 5' RACE reads. The table has 1.5 million to 2 million distinct CDR3 sequences, about 39% seen once; the top ten hold under 30%. This specimen belongs to a study of blood T cells in healthy people across ages.

The rearrangement joins TRBV7-2 to TRBJ2-1, with D possibly matching TRBD2 (6 bases). The specimen sequenced was blood. This TCR was sampled from a human donor in good health. CDR3 nucleotides: TGTGCCAGCAGCCTCAAGGTGGGACTCCAAACCAATGAGCAGTTCTTC. Protein sequence: CASSLKVGLQTNEQFF. Looking up the rest from reference TRBV7-2 and TRBJ2-1 gives the full variable domain: GAGVSQSPSNKVTEKGKDVELRCDPISGHTALYWYRQSLGQGLEFLIYFQGNSAPDKSGLPSDRFSAERTGGSVSTLTIQRTQQEDSAVYLCASSLKVGLQTNEQFFGPGTRLTVL.